This T cell receptor (beta chain) was identified during a study of T cell repertoires in cytomegalovirus infection. A note on this clonotype: Its antigen is not known.

TCRdb ran MiXCR on the reads and lists one entry per CDR3 protein. Altogether approximately 310,000 distinct CDR3 sequences are present, roughly 25% being singletons, with the ten largest covering 10% to 15%. Study conclusions and caveats: The ex vivo response showed dominance by HLA-C-restricted CMV-specific TCR beta clonotypes.

The length of the CDR3 is 14 residues. V was cut by 4 bases and J by 3 bases, with 11 bases left in between. CDR1 is SGHTA and CDR2 is FQGTGA in the germline V gene. The sample here was cultured PBMCs, taken from culture after CMV antigen stimulation. This chain links TRBV7-3 with TRBJ2-3; D is unclear. The receptor's source is a human donor in good health (CMV status not recorded). Some clones in this sample may be carry-over from other donors' samples. The CDR3 sequence is CASSSGAVTDTQYF. DNA for the CDR3: TGTGCCAGCAGCTCCGGAGCCGTGACAGATACGCAGTATTTT.